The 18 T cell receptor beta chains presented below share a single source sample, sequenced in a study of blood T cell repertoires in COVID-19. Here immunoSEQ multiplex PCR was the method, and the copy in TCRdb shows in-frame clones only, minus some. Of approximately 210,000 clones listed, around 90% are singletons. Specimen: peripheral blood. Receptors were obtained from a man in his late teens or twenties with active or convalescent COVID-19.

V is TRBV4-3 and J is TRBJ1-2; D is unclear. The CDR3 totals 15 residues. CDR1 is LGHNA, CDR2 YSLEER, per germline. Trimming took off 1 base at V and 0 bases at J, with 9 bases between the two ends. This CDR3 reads CASSQAGNTNYGYTF. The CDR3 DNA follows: TGCGCCAGCAGCCAAGCCGGGAATACTAACTATGGCTACACCTTC.

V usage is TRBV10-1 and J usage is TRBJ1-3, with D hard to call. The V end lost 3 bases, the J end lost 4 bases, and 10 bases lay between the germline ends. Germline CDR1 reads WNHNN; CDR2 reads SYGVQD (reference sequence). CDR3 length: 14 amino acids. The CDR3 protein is CASSDRGVGNTIYF. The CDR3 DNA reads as TGCGCCAGCAGTGACCGGGGTGTAGGAAACACCATATATTTT.

CDR3 bases: TGTGCCAGCAGTTTAGGGGGCGGTTCTGGGGCCAACGTCCTGACTTTC. Protein product: CASSLGGGSGANVLTF. The V and J genes are TRBV27 and TRBJ2-6, with D perhaps TRBD1 (6 bases). The CDR3 is 16 residues long. Germline CDR1 reads MNHEY; CDR2 reads SMNVEV (reference sequence). With 2 bases removed from V and 1 base from J, the gap between germline ends came to 9 bases. The complete variable domain, with remaining parts taken from reference TRBV27 and TRBJ2-6, reads EAQVTQNPRYLITVTGKKLTVTCSQNMNHEYMSWYRQDPGLGLRQIYYSMNVEVTDKGDVPEGYKVSRKEKRNFPLILESPSPNQTSLYFCASSLGGGSGANVLTFGAGSRLTVL.

The DNA for the CDR3 is TGTGCCAGCAGCTTAGCGCCGAGAGTCTCTGGAAACACCATATATTTT. Amino acid sequence: CASSLAPRVSGNTIYF. The V gene is TRBV7-2, the J gene TRBJ1-3; D is undetermined. V was shortened by 0 bases and J by 0 bases, with 9 bases between the two germline ends. CDR1 and CDR2 (germline): SGHTA, FQGNSA. The CDR3 covers 16 residues.

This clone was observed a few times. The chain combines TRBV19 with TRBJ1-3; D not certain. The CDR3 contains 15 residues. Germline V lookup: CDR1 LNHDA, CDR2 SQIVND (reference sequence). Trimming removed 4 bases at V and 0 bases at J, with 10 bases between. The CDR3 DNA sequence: TGTGCCAGTAGTAGGCCTCGACTCTCTGGAAACACCATATATTTT. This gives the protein CASSRPRLSGNTIYF.

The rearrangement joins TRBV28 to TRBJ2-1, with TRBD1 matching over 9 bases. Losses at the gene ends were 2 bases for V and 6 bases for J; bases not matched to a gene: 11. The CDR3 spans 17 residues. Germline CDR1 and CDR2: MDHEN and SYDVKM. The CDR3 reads CASSLVGRQGGVNEQFF. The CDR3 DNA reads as TGTGCCAGCAGTTTAGTTGGTCGACAGGGGGGGGTCAATGAGCAGTTCTTC.

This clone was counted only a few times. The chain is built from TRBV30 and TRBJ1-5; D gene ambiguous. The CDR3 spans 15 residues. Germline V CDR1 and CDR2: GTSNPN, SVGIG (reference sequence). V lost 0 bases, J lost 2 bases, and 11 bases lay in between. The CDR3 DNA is TGTGCCTGGAGTGTAGCCGGGTTCCGCAATCAGCCCCAGCATTTT. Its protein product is CAWSVAGFRNQPQHF.

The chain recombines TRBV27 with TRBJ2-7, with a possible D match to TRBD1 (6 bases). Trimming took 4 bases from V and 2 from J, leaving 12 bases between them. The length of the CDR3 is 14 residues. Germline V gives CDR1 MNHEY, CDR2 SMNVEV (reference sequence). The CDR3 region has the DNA TGTGCCAGCAGTTCCTGGACAGCCGCCTACGAGCAGTACTTC. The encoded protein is CASSSWTAAYEQYF.

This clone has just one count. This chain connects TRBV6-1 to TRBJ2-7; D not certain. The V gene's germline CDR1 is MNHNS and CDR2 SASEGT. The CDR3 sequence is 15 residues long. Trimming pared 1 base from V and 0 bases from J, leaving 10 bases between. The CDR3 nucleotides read TGTGCCAGCAGTGAAGTTACAGTGAGCTCCTACGAGCAGTACTTC. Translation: CASSEVTVSSYEQYF.

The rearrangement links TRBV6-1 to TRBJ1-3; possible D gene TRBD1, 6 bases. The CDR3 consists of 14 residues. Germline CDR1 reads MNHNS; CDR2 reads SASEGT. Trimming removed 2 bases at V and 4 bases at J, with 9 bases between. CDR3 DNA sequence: TGTGCCAGCAGTGAATGGACAGCGGGAAACACCATATATTTT. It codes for CASSEWTAGNTIYF.

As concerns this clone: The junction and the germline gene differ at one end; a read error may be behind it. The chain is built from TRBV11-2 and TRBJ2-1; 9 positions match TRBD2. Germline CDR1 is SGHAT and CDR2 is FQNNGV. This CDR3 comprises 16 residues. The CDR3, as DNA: TGTGCCAGCAGCATAGATTTAGCGGGAGCAGGTGCTGAGCAGTTCTTC. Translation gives CASSIDLAGAGAEQFF.

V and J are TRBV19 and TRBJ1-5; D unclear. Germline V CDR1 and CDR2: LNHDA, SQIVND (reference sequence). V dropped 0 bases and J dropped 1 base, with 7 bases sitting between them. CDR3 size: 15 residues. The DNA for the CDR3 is TGTGCCAGTAGTATAGAACCTATAAGCAATCAGCCCCAGCATTTT. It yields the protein CASSIEPISNQPQHF.

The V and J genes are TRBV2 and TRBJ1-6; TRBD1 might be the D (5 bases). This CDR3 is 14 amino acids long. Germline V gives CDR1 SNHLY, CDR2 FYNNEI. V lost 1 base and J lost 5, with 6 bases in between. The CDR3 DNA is TGTGCCAGCAGTGAAGTCAGGGATAATTCACCCCTCCACTTT. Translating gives CASSEVRDNSPLHF.

The CDR3 coding sequence is TGTGCCAGCAGCTTAGCGGGAGGGCCACACTACGAGCAGTACTTC. Translating it yields CASSLAGGPHYEQYF. The chain uses TRBV7-9 and TRBJ2-7; 7 nucleotides line up with TRBD2. Germline V gene lookup returns CDR1 SEHNR and CDR2 FQNEAQ (reference sequence). The CDR3 contains 15 residues. The V segment lost 0 bases and the J segment 3 bases; nucleotides outside the gene matches: 5.

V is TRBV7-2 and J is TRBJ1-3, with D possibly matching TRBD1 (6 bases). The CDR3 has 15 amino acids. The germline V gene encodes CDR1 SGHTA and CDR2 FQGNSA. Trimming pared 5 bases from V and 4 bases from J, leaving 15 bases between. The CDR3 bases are TGTGCCAGCAGCGCACAGGGTGGGCTGGGAAACACCATATATTTT. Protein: CASSAQGGLGNTIYF.

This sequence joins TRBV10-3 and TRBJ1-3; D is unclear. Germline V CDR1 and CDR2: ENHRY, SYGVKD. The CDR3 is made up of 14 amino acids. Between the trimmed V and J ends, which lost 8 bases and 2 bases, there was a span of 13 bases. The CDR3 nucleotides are TGTGCCATCGGCGGGCCGAGGACTGGAAACACCATATATTTT. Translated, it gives CAIGGPRTGNTIYF.

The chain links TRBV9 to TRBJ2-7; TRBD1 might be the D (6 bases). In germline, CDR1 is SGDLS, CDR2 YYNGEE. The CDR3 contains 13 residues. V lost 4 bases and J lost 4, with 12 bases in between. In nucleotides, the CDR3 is TGTGCCAGCAGCCGGACAGTAGAATACGAGCAGTACTTC. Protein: CASSRTVEYEQYF.

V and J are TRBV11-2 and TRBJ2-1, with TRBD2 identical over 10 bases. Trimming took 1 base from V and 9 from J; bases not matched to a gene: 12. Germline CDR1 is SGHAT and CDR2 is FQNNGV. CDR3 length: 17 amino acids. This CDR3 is CASSLVLAGRHVGEQFF. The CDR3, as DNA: TGTGCCAGCAGCTTAGTACTAGCGGGAAGGCACGTTGGTGAGCAGTTCTTC.